What follows is one T cell receptor beta chain and its context. Antigen specificity is unknown. Orbital computed tomography, together with clinical symptoms, serum thyroxine, TRAb and thyroid ultrasound, was used for diagnosis. The PBMCs were taken from 10 ml of fresh peripheral blood. These data come from a study of Graves' ophthalmopathy and Graves' hyperthyroidism. Findings and caveats of the study: Detected in blood as well were most expanded thyroid clonotypes with frequency above 0.001.

The CDR3 spans 15 residues. The ends lost 5 bases at V and 6 bases at J; junction bases unmatched: 9. Germline V gene lookup returns CDR1 SNHLY and CDR2 FYNNEI. Amplification of TCR beta CDR3 regions used RNA transcripts. RT-PCR with HTBI primers came first, then second-round multiplex PCR. TCRdb re-derived calls from the multiplex PCR reads in MiXCR, one entry per CDR3 protein. The data hold around 660,000 distinct CDR3 sequences, with about 40% observed a single time. Sequencing used peripheral blood. The chain has TRBV2 and TRBJ1-2; 10 nucleotides match TRBD1. The sequence came from an adult man with Graves' ophthalmopathy. The CDR3 loop reads CASSYPPDRGDGYTF. The CDR3 DNA reads TGTGCCAGCAGTTACCCCCCGGACAGGGGGGATGGCTACACCTTC.